A single sample is the source of the 25 T cell receptor beta chains below, sequenced in a study of Ad26.COV2.S vaccination and SARS-CoV-2 variants. Only in-frame clones appear in the TCRdb table, and some are missing; sequencing was by immunoSEQ multiplex PCR. Of about half a million clones listed, nearly 90% were seen once; the top ten hold 1.7%. Treatment defined: approximately 18 received Ad26.COV2.S at low or high dose, single or two shots; 5 received placebo; per-sample allocation not given. The samples were gathered on day 63 after the first injection of vaccine or placebo. Here the sequenced sample was peripheral blood, taken in a trial of Ad26.COV2.S vaccine versus placebo. The source of these receptors is a person aged 18-60 years who received the Ad26.COV2.S COVID-19 vaccine or a placebo.

The chain uses TRBV28 and TRBJ1-5; 8 bases map to TRBD1. The V gene end was trimmed by 8 bases and the J gene end by 2 bases; junction bases not matched to a gene: 8. The CDR3 runs 15 residues. Germline V gene lookup returns CDR1 MDHEN and CDR2 SYDVKM. The CDR3 sequence: CASFTRGRGNQPQHF. Written as DNA, the CDR3 is TGTGCCAGCTTTACCAGGGGGCGAGGCAATCAGCCCCAGCATTTT.

This CDR3 reads CASSTWLGGTEAFF. CDR3 nucleotide sequence: TGTGCCAGCAGCACATGGTTAGGGGGCACTGAAGCTTTCTTT. The chain links TRBV6-5 to TRBJ1-1, with D possibly matching TRBD1 (6 bases). This CDR3 has 14 amino acids. V was shortened by 6 bases and J by 4 bases, with 15 bases between the two germline ends. The germline V gene has CDR1 MNHEY and CDR2 SVGAGI.

The rearrangement links TRBV7-9 to TRBJ2-7; D gene ambiguous. Per the germline V gene, CDR1 is SEHNR and CDR2 is FQNEAQ (reference sequence). The length of the CDR3 is 14 residues. V was trimmed by 2 bases and J by 0 bases, leaving 8 bases between them. The DNA for the CDR3 is TGTGCCAGCAGCTTACCCAGCAACTCCTACGAGCAGTACTTC. Amino acids: CASSLPSNSYEQYF.

The chain employs TRBV19 and TRBJ2-7, with 9 bases aligning to TRBD1. Trimming removed 6 bases from V and 2 bases from J; junction bases left unmatched: 14. CDR3 size: 17 residues. The germline CDR1 and CDR2 sequences are LNHDA and SQIVND (reference sequence). CDR3 amino acids: CASSPGTGRGRPYEQYF. The CDR3 nucleotides are TGTGCCAGTAGCCCGGGGACAGGGAGGGGAAGACCCTACGAGCAGTACTTC. The variable domain in full, with the rest retrieved from reference TRBV19 and TRBJ2-7, is DGGITQSPKYLFRKEGQNVTLSCEQNLNHDAMYWYRQDPGQGLRLIYYSQIVNDFQKGDIAEGYSVSREKKESFPLTVTSAQKNPTAFYLCASSPGTGRGRPYEQYFGPGTRLTVT.

The chain is built from TRBV24-1 and TRBJ2-4, with D perhaps TRBD2 (5 bases). Germline V CDR1 and CDR2: KGHDR, SFDVKD. The CDR3 consists of 14 residues. Trimming stripped 3 bases from V and 3 bases from J, with 8 bases between. The CDR3 DNA reads TGTGCCACCAGTGATCGGGGAGACAAAAACATTCAGTACTTC. This codes for CATSDRGDKNIQYF.

The genes are TRBV5-4 and TRBJ2-1; TRBD2 aligns across 8 bases. CDR1 SGHNT and CDR2 YYREEE come from the germline V gene (reference sequence). The CDR3 extends over 15 amino acids. J gave up 7 bases and V 4 bases, and 10 bases lay outside the gene matches. The CDR3 DNA sequence: TGTGCCAGCAGCCTGCCCGGGACTAGTAGGAATGAGCAGTTCTTC. It is translated as CASSLPGTSRNEQFF.

V is TRBV6-2 or TRBV6-3 and J is TRBJ1-1; TRBD1 aligns across 9 bases. Trimming at V came to 6 bases and at J to 5 bases, leaving 10 bases not matched to a gene. This CDR3 contains 15 residues. Germline V gene lookup returns CDR1 MNHEY and CDR2 SVGEGT. CDR3 sequence: CASSPDRGRKTEAFF. CDR3 DNA sequence: TGTGCCAGCAGCCCTGACAGGGGGAGAAAGACTGAAGCTTTCTTT.

The chain is built from TRBV19 and TRBJ1-1; no firm D call. The germline V gene encodes CDR1 LNHDA and CDR2 SQIVND (reference sequence). There are 15 residues in the CDR3. V was pared by 7 bases and J by 1 base, with 16 bases between. The CDR3 reads CASTTRWGENTEAFF. The CDR3 DNA reads as TGTGCCAGTACCACTCGGTGGGGAGAGAACACTGAAGCTTTCTTT.

V and J are TRBV4-1 and TRBJ1-1; no definite D call. This CDR3 is built from 16 residues. Germline CDR1 MGHRA, CDR2 YSYEKL. V gave up 0 bases and J gave up 6 bases, with 17 bases separating them. CDR3 protein: CASSQDLTGWPPEAFF. DNA of the CDR3: TGCGCCAGCAGCCAAGATCTGACGGGGTGGCCACCTGAAGCTTTCTTT.

The genes are TRBV6-5 and TRBJ1-4, with D possibly matching TRBD1 (5 bases). The V end was cut by 6 bases, the J end by 16 bases, with 18 bases between. CDR1 and CDR2 from the germline V gene are MNHEY and SVGAGI. This CDR3 has 12 amino acids. The CDR3 sequence is CASSEVARERFF. CDR3 bases: TGTGCCAGCAGCGAGGTTGCCAGGGAAAGGTTTTTT.

Notes on this clone: Other nucleotide sequences from this sample produce the same CDR3. This chain joins TRBV27 and TRBJ2-7; D call uncertain. V shed 2 bases and J shed 6 bases, with 5 bases lying between them. The CDR3 covers 11 residues. Germline CDR1 is MNHEY and CDR2 is SMNVEV (reference sequence). The CDR3 DNA reads as TGTGCCAGCAGTTTAGGTGGCGAGCAGTACTTC. Encoded protein: CASSLGGEQYF.

Concerning this clone: Other DNA sequences in this specimen translate into the identical CDR3. CDR3 sequence: CATSRDRGNYGYTF. The CDR3 nucleotides read TGTGCCACCAGCAGAGACAGGGGAAACTATGGCTACACCTTC. The chain has TRBV15 and TRBJ1-2, with a tentative D call TRBD1 (6 bases). The length of the CDR3 is 14 residues. V dropped 0 bases and J dropped 2 bases, with 7 bases sitting between them. In germline, CDR1 is LNHNV, CDR2 YYDKDF (reference sequence).

The chain carries TRBV19 and TRBJ2-2; the D gene is possibly TRBD2 (5 bases). Germline CDR1 is LNHDA and CDR2 is SQIVND (reference sequence). The CDR3 totals 15 residues. The ends were cut back, 5 bases at V and 2 bases at J, with 12 bases in the middle. CDR3: CASSYSGSNTGELFF. The CDR3 coding sequence is TGTGCCAGTAGTTATTCGGGGAGCAACACCGGGGAGCTGTTTTTT.

The chain couples TRBV5-5 to TRBJ2-1; D not resolved. Trimming shortened V by 4 bases and J by 9 bases, and 11 bases separated the two germline ends. This CDR3 comprises 12 residues. Germline V gives CDR1 SGHKS, CDR2 YYEKEE (reference sequence). In DNA form, the CDR3 reads TGTGCCAGCAGCACGCCTAGATTTGAGCAGTTCTTC. This gives the protein CASSTPRFEQFF.

This clone has a single count. The rearrangement uses TRBV7-9 and TRBJ2-5, with a weak D call TRBD2 (5 bases). This CDR3 has 13 residues. Germline V gene lookup returns CDR1 SEHNR and CDR2 FQNEAQ (reference sequence). The V and J ends lost 6 bases and 5 bases respectively, with 13 bases between them. The CDR3 nucleotides read TGTGCCAGCAGGCCCGGGATGGTTGAGACCCAGTACTTC. It encodes CASRPGMVETQYF.

This chain connects TRBV4-2 to TRBJ2-7, with a tentative D call TRBD2 (5 bases). CDR3 length: 15 amino acids. V was pared by 1 base and J by 0 bases, with 10 bases between. Germline V gives CDR1 LGHNA, CDR2 YNFKEQ. The CDR3 DNA sequence: TGTGCCAGCAGCCAAGTAGTAGCGAGCTCCTACGAGCAGTACTTC. Translated: CASSQVVASSYEQYF.

The chain carries TRBV23-1 and TRBJ1-2, with D possibly TRBD1 on 6 matching bases. TRBV23-1 carries the ORF label, with uncertain function. Between the trimmed V and J ends, which lost 2 bases and 4 bases, there was a span of 14 bases. This CDR3 has 15 amino acids. The CDR3 protein is CASSQSGPGAYGYTF. The CDR3 region has the DNA TGCGCCAGCAGTCAAAGCGGACCGGGGGCCTATGGCTACACCTTC.

The chain links TRBV12-5 to TRBJ2-1; tentatively, D is TRBD2 (6 bases). The CDR3 runs to 19 residues. Trimming left V 2 bases short and J 0 bases short, with 20 bases between. Germline CDR1 and CDR2: LGHNT and FRNRAP. Written as DNA, the CDR3 is TGTGCTAGTGGTTTGCCCCCCCAGGGCTTCGGGAGCTCCTACAATGAGCAGTTCTTC. Its protein is CASGLPPQGFGSSYNEQFF.

V gene TRBV7-3 combines with J gene TRBJ2-3; D unresolved. V was clipped by 5 bases and J by 4 bases, with 10 bases between them. The CDR3 consists of 13 residues. The germline gives CDR1 SGHTA, CDR2 FQGTGA. CDR3 sequence: CASSLNTADTQYF. CDR3 sequence (DNA): TGTGCCAGCAGCCTTAATACCGCAGATACGCAGTATTTT.

The chain recombines TRBV3-1 (or the pseudogene TRBV3-2) with TRBJ1-2; TRBD1 is a possible D gene (6 bases). Germline V lookup: CDR1 LGHDT, CDR2 YNNKEL (reference sequence). The CDR3 is made up of 13 amino acids. V lost 3 bases to trimming and J lost 8 bases, with 13 bases between them. This CDR3 reads CASSQGAYYGYTF. As DNA, the CDR3 is TGTGCCAGCAGCCAGGGGGCGTATTACGGCTACACCTTC.

This chain links TRBV11-2 with TRBJ1-2; D gene uncertain. This CDR3 is 15 amino acids long. Germline V gene lookup returns CDR1 SGHAT and CDR2 FQNNGV. V dropped 4 bases and J dropped 0 bases, with 12 bases sitting between them. The CDR3 sequence is CASSSQKRANYGYTF. CDR3 nucleotides: TGTGCCAGCAGCTCCCAAAAAAGAGCTAACTATGGCTACACCTTC.

The genes are TRBV7-3 and TRBJ2-2; possible D gene TRBD2, 6 bases. CDR1 and CDR2 from the germline V gene are SGHTA and FQGTGA. Trimming took off 4 bases at V and 3 bases at J, with 18 bases between the two ends. This CDR3 region has 17 residues. As DNA, the CDR3 is TGTGCCAGCAGCTCACAGAACTTAGGACTACACACCGGGGAGCTGTTTTTT. Translated: CASSSQNLGLHTGELFF.

The V gene is TRBV13, the J gene TRBJ1-3; maybe TRBD1 (5 bases). Germline V lookup: CDR1 PRHDT, CDR2 FYEKMQ (reference sequence). The CDR3 is 16 amino acids. V was clipped by 5 bases and J by 0 bases, with 14 bases between them. CDR3 region: CASSLTQTVSGNTIYF. CDR3 nucleotides: TGTGCCAGCAGCCTGACCCAGACAGTCTCTGGAAACACCATATATTTT.

This rearrangement joins TRBV30 to TRBJ2-7; maybe TRBD2 (5 bases). CDR3 length: 15 amino acids. The ends were cut back, 2 bases at V and 1 base at J, with 15 bases in the middle. Germline assignment: CDR1 GTSNPN and CDR2 SVGIG (reference sequence). CDR3 in amino acids: CAWSTPHSASYEQYF. The CDR3 DNA follows: TGTGCCTGGAGTACTCCCCATAGCGCTTCCTACGAGCAGTACTTC.

The J gene is TRBJ2-7, the V gene TRBV28; 7 bases fit TRBD1. There are 15 residues in the CDR3. The junction had 12 bases not matched to a gene; V was cut back by 6 bases and J by 4 bases. The germline V gene encodes CDR1 MDHEN and CDR2 SYDVKM. The CDR3, as DNA: TGTGCCAGCAGATCACCCCCGGGACAGATTTACGAGCAGTACTTC. Translation: CASRSPPGQIYEQYF.